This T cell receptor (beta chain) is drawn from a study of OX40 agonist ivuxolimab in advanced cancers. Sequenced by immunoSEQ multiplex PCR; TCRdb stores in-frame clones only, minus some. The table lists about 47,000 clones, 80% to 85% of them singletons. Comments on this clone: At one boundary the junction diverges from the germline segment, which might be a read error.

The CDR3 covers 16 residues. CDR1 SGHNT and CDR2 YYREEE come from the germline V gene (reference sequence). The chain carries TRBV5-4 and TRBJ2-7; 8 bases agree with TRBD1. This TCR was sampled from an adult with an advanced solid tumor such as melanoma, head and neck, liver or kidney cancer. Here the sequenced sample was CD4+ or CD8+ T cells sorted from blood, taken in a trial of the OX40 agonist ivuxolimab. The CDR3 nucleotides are TGCGCCAGCAGCCACTCAGCGACAGGGGAGTCCTACGAGCAGTACTTC. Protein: CASSHSATGESYEQYF.